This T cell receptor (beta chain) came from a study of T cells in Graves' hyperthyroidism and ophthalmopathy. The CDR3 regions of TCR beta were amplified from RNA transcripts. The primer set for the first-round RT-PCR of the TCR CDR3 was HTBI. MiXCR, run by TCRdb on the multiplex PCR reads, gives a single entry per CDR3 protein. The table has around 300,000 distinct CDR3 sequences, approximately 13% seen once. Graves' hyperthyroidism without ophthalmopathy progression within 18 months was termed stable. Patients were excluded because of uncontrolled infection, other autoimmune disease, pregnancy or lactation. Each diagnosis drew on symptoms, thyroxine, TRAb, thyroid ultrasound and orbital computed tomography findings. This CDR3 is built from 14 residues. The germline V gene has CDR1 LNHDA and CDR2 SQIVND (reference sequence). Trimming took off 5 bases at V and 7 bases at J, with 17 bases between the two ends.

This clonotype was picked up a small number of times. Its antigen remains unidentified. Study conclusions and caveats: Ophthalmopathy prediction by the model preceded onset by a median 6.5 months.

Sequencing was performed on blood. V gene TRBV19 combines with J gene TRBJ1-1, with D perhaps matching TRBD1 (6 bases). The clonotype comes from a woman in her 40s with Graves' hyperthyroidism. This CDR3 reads CASSPGQRIGEAFF. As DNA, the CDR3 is TGTGCCAGTAGTCCCGGACAGAGAATCGGTGAAGCTTTCTTT.